Each of the 18 T cell receptor beta chains below was sequenced from the same sample in a study of T cell responses to AZD1222 COVID-19 vaccine. Sequencing was performed with immunoSEQ multiplex PCR; in TCRdb, only in-frame clones are kept and a portion is missing. The sample includes about 100,000 clones, 90% to 95% seen only once; the top ten take 6.5% to 10%. This specimen consisted of peripheral blood, obtained 28 days after the second AZD1222 dose. These TCRs come from an adult who received the AZD1222 COVID-19 vaccine.

The chain links TRBV28 to TRBJ1-2; weak D call: TRBD1 (6 bases). Germline V CDR1 and CDR2: MDHEN, SYDVKM. This CDR3 has 12 amino acids. The CDR3, as DNA: TGTGCTGCAGGGGACCACGTCTATGGCTACACCTTC. Its translation is CAAGDHVYGYTF.

This chain connects TRBV19 to TRBJ2-1; maybe TRBD2 (6 bases). The V gene lost 5 bases and the J gene lost 4 bases, with 15 bases spanning the gap. From germline, CDR1 is LNHDA and CDR2 SQIVND (reference sequence). The CDR3 contains 15 residues. DNA of the CDR3: TGTGCCAGTAGTTCCGGGACTGCGCCTTACAATGAGCAGTTCTTC. It translates to CASSSGTAPYNEQFF.

Worth noting for this clone: Other DNA sequences in the same sample also yield this CDR3. The chain recombines TRBV6-5 with TRBJ1-5; weak D call: TRBD1 (5 bases). V was pared by 5 bases and J by 2 bases, with 13 bases between. Germline assignment: CDR1 MNHEY and CDR2 SVGAGI. The CDR3 is 15 residues long. In DNA, the CDR3 is TGTGCCAGCAGTAGAGGGGATTTAGGCAATCAGCCCCAGCATTTT. This encodes CASSRGDLGNQPQHF.

The V and J genes are TRBV7-9 and TRBJ2-1; D perhaps matches TRBD1 (6 bases). The CDR3 is 12 amino acids. Deletions cut 5 bases from V and 10 bases from J, with 12 bases between. Per germline, CDR1 SEHNR and CDR2 FQNEAQ (reference sequence). The CDR3 protein is CASSPLGTEQFF. The CDR3 coding sequence is TGTGCCAGCAGCCCATTGGGGACAGAGCAGTTCTTC. Drawing the rest from reference TRBV7-9 and TRBJ2-1, the complete variable domain is DTGVSQNPRHKITKRGQNVTFRCDPISEHNRLYWYRQTLGQGPEFLTYFQNEAQLEKSRLLSDRFSAERPKGSFSTLEIQRTEQGDSAMYLCASSPLGTEQFFGPGTRLTVL.

The chain links TRBV4-1 to TRBJ2-7, with 12 bases that match TRBD2. The CDR3 covers 16 residues. Trimming removed 1 base from V and 5 bases from J; junction bases left unmatched: 6. The germline gives CDR1 MGHRA, CDR2 YSYEKL. In DNA, the CDR3 is TGCGCCAGCAGCCAAGGACTAGCGGGAGTAACTCACGAGCAGTACTTC. This gives the protein CASSQGLAGVTHEQYF.

The chain uses TRBV29-1 and TRBJ1-1; a weak D match, TRBD1 (5 bases). CDR3 length equals 12 residues. CDR1 and CDR2 from the germline V gene are SQVTM and ANQGSEA. Deletions cut 6 bases from V and 4 bases from J, with 12 bases between. As DNA, the CDR3 is TGCAGCGTCCGTGAGGGGCTCACTGAAGCTTTCTTT. Translation: CSVREGLTEAFF.

The chain has TRBV6-5 and TRBJ1-4; 7 bases line up with TRBD1. Germline V gives CDR1 MNHEY, CDR2 SVGAGI. This CDR3 region has 14 residues. Trimming removed 5 bases from V and 7 bases from J; junction bases left unmatched: 7. For the CDR3, the DNA is TGTGCCAGCAGTACCGGGACAGTCGGTGAAAAACTGTTTTTT. This encodes CASSTGTVGEKLFF.

This clone has a handful of counts. The chain links TRBV28 to TRBJ1-5; the D is unclear. The V gene lost 3 bases and the J gene lost 4 bases, with 13 bases spanning the gap. The CDR3 runs to 15 residues. CDR1 MDHEN and CDR2 SYDVKM come from the germline V gene. The CDR3 sequence is CASSFLGENNQPQHF. CDR3 bases: TGTGCCAGCAGTTTTTTAGGAGAGAATAATCAGCCCCAGCATTTT.

The table lists this clone with a few counts. The chain recombines TRBV5-1 with TRBJ2-7, with D tentatively TRBD2 (6 bases). Germline CDR1 reads SGHRS; CDR2 reads YFSETQ. The CDR3 is 15 residues long. With 0 bases removed from V and 2 bases from J, the gap between germline ends came to 12 bases. The DNA of the CDR3 is TGCGCCAGCAGCTTGGTTGGTAGCGGACCCTACGAGCAGTACTTC. Translation gives CASSLVGSGPYEQYF.

V is TRBV7-8 and J is TRBJ1-1; D not certain. The ends were cut back, 1 base at V and 5 bases at J, with 14 bases in the middle. CDR3 length: 15 amino acids. CDR1 and CDR2 (germline): SGHVS, FQNEAQ. DNA for the CDR3: TGTGCCAGCAGCTTAGAGGCTGGCAGTGGGACTGAAGCTTTCTTT. It specifies CASSLEAGSGTEAFF.

As for this clone: An end of the junction does not agree with germline; a read error may underlie this. The chain uses TRBV3-1 (or the pseudogene TRBV3-2) and TRBJ2-3, with D possibly TRBD1 on 5 matching bases. The germline CDR1 and CDR2 sequences are LGHDT and YNNKEL (reference sequence). The CDR3 has 14 amino acids. DNA for the CDR3: TGTGCCAGCAGCCAAGGGGGTAGCACAGGTACGCAGTATTTT. Amino acids: CASSQGGSTGTQYF.

The rearrangement joins TRBV5-6 to TRBJ1-3, with unresolved D. CDR1 SGHDT and CDR2 YYEEEE come from the germline V gene. V lost 1 base and J lost 2, with 7 bases in between. This CDR3 spans 14 amino acids. The CDR3 here is CASSLSGAGNTIYF. CDR3 nucleotides: TGTGCCAGCAGCTTGTCGGGCGCTGGAAACACCATATATTTT.

The chain couples TRBV6-1 to TRBJ2-7; 8 positions agree with TRBD1. Per the germline V gene, CDR1 is MNHNS and CDR2 is SASEGT. V dropped 0 bases and J dropped 6; count of bases not matched to a gene: 10. The CDR3 loop spans 16 amino acids. In DNA, the CDR3 is TGTGCCAGCAGTGAAGCTTACGACAGGGGAGGTCGCGAGCAGTACTTC. Translation: CASSEAYDRGGREQYF.

The J gene is TRBJ1-4, the V gene TRBV29-1, with D maybe TRBD1 (5 bases). With 4 bases removed from V and 7 bases from J, the gap between germline ends came to 7 bases. The CDR3 runs 11 residues. Germline CDR1 and CDR2: SQVTM and ANQGSEA. The CDR3, as DNA: TGCAGCGTTGGCAGGGCTGAAAAACTGTTTTTT. This translates into CSVGRAEKLFF.

The chain links TRBV5-1 to TRBJ1-3; no definite D call. Germline V gene sequence: CDR1 SGHRS, CDR2 YFSETQ. The CDR3 runs to 15 residues. Trimming pared 0 bases from V and 0 bases from J, leaving 7 bases between. The CDR3 spells CASSLDGSSGNTIYF. As DNA, the CDR3 is TGCGCCAGCAGCTTGGATGGGAGCTCTGGAAACACCATATATTTT. Full variable domain (outside the CDR3, taken from reference TRBV5-1 and TRBJ1-3): KAGVTQTPRYLIKTRGQQVTLSCSPISGHRSVSWYQQTPGQGLQFLFEYFSETQRNKGNFPGRFSGRQFSNSRSEMNVSTLELGDSALYLCASSLDGSSGNTIYFGEGSWLTVV.

The chain combines TRBV6-2 or TRBV6-3 with TRBJ1-1, with 12 bases lining up with TRBD1. The CDR3 totals 16 residues. Trimming removed 5 bases from V and 5 bases from J; junction bases left unmatched: 9. Germline V lookup: CDR1 MNHEY, CDR2 SVGEGT. The DNA of the CDR3 is TGTGCCAGCAGTCTACGGGGACAGGGGGCTTGGACTGAAGCTTTCTTT. It is translated as CASSLRGQGAWTEAFF.

The chain links TRBV7-2 to TRBJ2-3; TRBD2 matches 9 bases. The V gene end was trimmed by 6 bases and the J gene end by 6 bases; junction bases not matched to a gene: 10. CDR3 length: 15 amino acids. Germline values: CDR1 SGHTA, CDR2 FQGNSA. The DNA for the CDR3 is TGTGCCAGCAGGCTATCTGGGACTAGCATCGATACGCAGTATTTT. Residues: CASRLSGTSIDTQYF.

The chain is built from TRBV12-3 or TRBV12-4 and TRBJ1-1, with D possibly TRBD1 on 5 matching bases. The ends were cut back, 6 bases at V and 11 bases at J, with 19 bases in the middle. CDR3 size: 13 residues. The CDR3 sequence: CASRSGTLNTAFF. CDR3 in DNA: TGTGCCAGCAGAAGCGGGACCCTTAATACGGCTTTCTTT.